A selection of T cell receptor beta chains follows, all from one sample in a study of regulatory T cells in long-lasting Graves disease. In TCRdb, the multiplex PCR reads were re-called with MiXCR into one record per CDR3 protein. Found here are fewer than 550,000 distinct CDR3 sequences, about 16% of them singletons; the top ten hold 20% to 30%. This same sample was also taken into another study, of T cells in Graves' hyperthyroidism and ophthalmopathy.

The sequencing used peripheral blood mononuclear cells (PBMCs), collected at new diagnosis, from a patient treated with antithyroid drugs. Source of these receptors: a woman aged 35-65 years with Graves disease. The CDR3 runs from the conserved cysteine through the conserved F or W. Each record gives: CDR3 protein, CDR3 DNA, clone size, D gene, J gene, V gene. The D gene is left open where the match is weak. Clone size appears in some rows only: once, few, many, or a class for an expanded clone.

cdr3_aa: CSARQGWETQYF; cdr3_nt: TGCAGTGCTAGGCAGGGGTGGGAGACCCAGTACTTC; clone_size: -; d_call: -; j_call: TRBJ2-5; v_call: TRBV20-1
cdr3_aa: CASKEVTEAFF; cdr3_nt: TGTGCCAGCAAGGAGGTGACTGAAGCTTTCTTT; clone_size: -; d_call: -; j_call: TRBJ1-1; v_call: TRBV6-1
cdr3_aa: CSASAGTVNTEAFF; cdr3_nt: TGCAGTGCCAGCGCCGGGACAGTCAACACTGAAGCTTTCTTT; clone_size: many; d_call: TRBD1; j_call: TRBJ1-1; v_call: TRBV20-1
cdr3_aa: CSAYNEKLFF; cdr3_nt: TGCAGCGCCTATAATGAAAAACTGTTTTTT; clone_size: -; d_call: -; j_call: TRBJ1-4; v_call: TRBV29-1
cdr3_aa: CAISERGTGDYEQYF; cdr3_nt: TGTGCCATCAGTGAGAGGGGGACAGGGGACTACGAGCAGTACTTC; clone_size: few; d_call: TRBD1; j_call: TRBJ2-7; v_call: TRBV10-3
cdr3_aa: CASSSTPPRSGANVLTF; cdr3_nt: TGTGCCAGCAGTTCCACCCCCCCGCGCTCTGGGGCCAACGTCCTGACTTTC; clone_size: few; d_call: -; j_call: TRBJ2-6; v_call: TRBV12-3/TRBV12-4
cdr3_aa: CSAKRTGYGYTF; cdr3_nt: TGCAGTGCTAAAAGGACAGGGTATGGCTACACCTTC; clone_size: many; d_call: TRBD1; j_call: TRBJ1-2; v_call: TRBV20-1
cdr3_aa: CASSPAGHGEKLFF; cdr3_nt: TGTGCCAGCAGCCCGGCGGGGCACGGTGAAAAACTGTTTTTT; clone_size: few; d_call: -; j_call: TRBJ1-4; v_call: TRBV9
cdr3_aa: CSAETGYTGELFF; cdr3_nt: TGCAGTGCTGAGACAGGCTACACCGGGGAGCTGTTTTTT; clone_size: -; d_call: -; j_call: TRBJ2-2; v_call: TRBV20-1
cdr3_aa: CASGRPGTANTEAFF; cdr3_nt: TGTGCCAGTGGACGACCCGGGACAGCGAACACTGAAGCTTTCTTT; clone_size: many; d_call: TRBD1; j_call: TRBJ1-1; v_call: TRBV19
cdr3_aa: CASSLGLAVAEQYF; cdr3_nt: TGTGCCAGCAGTTTGGGACTAGCTGTCGCCGAGCAGTACTTC; clone_size: -; d_call: TRBD2; j_call: TRBJ2-7; v_call: TRBV12-3/TRBV12-4
cdr3_aa: CASSLETGAGANVLTF; cdr3_nt: TGTGCCAGCAGCTTAGAGACAGGGGCCGGGGCCAACGTCCTGACTTTC; clone_size: -; d_call: TRBD1; j_call: TRBJ2-6; v_call: TRBV11-3
cdr3_aa: CSARAGGVTDTQYF; cdr3_nt: TGCAGTGCTAGAGCGGGCGGGGTGACAGATACGCAGTATTTT; clone_size: -; d_call: -; j_call: TRBJ2-3; v_call: TRBV20-1
cdr3_aa: CASSFERLRVGYTF; cdr3_nt: TGTGCCAGCAGCTTCGAAAGGTTGCGCGTTGGCTACACCTTC; clone_size: few; d_call: -; j_call: TRBJ1-2; v_call: TRBV7-8
cdr3_aa: CASSQEETNTEAFF; cdr3_nt: TGTGCCAGCAGCCAAGAAGAAACGAACACTGAAGCTTTCTTT; clone_size: many; d_call: -; j_call: TRBJ1-1; v_call: TRBV3-1
cdr3_aa: CASSNLYEKLFF; cdr3_nt: TGTGCCAGCAGCAACCTCTATGAAAAACTGTTTTTT; clone_size: -; d_call: -; j_call: TRBJ1-4; v_call: TRBV7-2
cdr3_aa: CASSQTRDRFYNEQFF; cdr3_nt: TGTGCCAGCAGCCAAACACGGGACAGGTTCTACAATGAGCAGTTCTTC; clone_size: -; d_call: TRBD1; j_call: TRBJ2-1; v_call: TRBV11-3
cdr3_aa: CASSRGSPEQFF; cdr3_nt: TGTGCCAGCAGTCGGGGGTCTCCCGAGCAGTTCTTC; clone_size: many; d_call: -; j_call: TRBJ2-1; v_call: TRBV12-3/TRBV12-4
cdr3_aa: CASIRGVAEAFF; cdr3_nt: TGTGCCAGCATCCGAGGGGTGGCTGAAGCTTTCTTT; clone_size: -; d_call: -; j_call: TRBJ1-1; v_call: TRBV12-3/TRBV12-4
cdr3_aa: CAWSVRPNTPGAFF; cdr3_nt: TGTGCCTGGAGTGTACGACCCAATACCCCCGGAGCTTTCTTT; clone_size: many; d_call: -; j_call: TRBJ1-1; v_call: TRBV30
cdr3_aa: CAISESFVAGENTGELFF; cdr3_nt: TGTGCCATCAGTGAGTCCTTCGTAGCGGGGGAGAACACCGGGGAGCTGTTTTTT; clone_size: few; d_call: TRBD2; j_call: TRBJ2-2; v_call: TRBV10-3
cdr3_aa: CASSIPARGGELFF; cdr3_nt: TGTGCCAGTAGTATTCCCGCGCGGGGCGGGGAGCTGTTTTTT; clone_size: few; d_call: -; j_call: TRBJ2-2; v_call: TRBV19
cdr3_aa: CASSPRGGNQPQHF; cdr3_nt: TGTGCCAGCAGCCCCCGGGGGGGCAATCAGCCCCAGCATTTT; clone_size: many; d_call: -; j_call: TRBJ1-5; v_call: TRBV7-2
cdr3_aa: CAGSLGQGSNQPQHF; cdr3_nt: TGTGCCGGCAGCTTGGGACAGGGAAGCAATCAGCCCCAGCATTTT; clone_size: -; d_call: TRBD1; j_call: TRBJ1-5; v_call: TRBV7-9
cdr3_aa: CASIDRGRTEAFF; cdr3_nt: TGTGCCAGCATTGACAGGGGGAGGACTGAAGCTTTCTTT; clone_size: many; d_call: TRBD1; j_call: TRBJ1-1; v_call: TRBV12-3/TRBV12-4
cdr3_aa: CASSLKPLAGTSTDTQYF; cdr3_nt: TGTGCCAGCAGCTTAAAGCCATTGGCAGGAACTAGCACAGATACGCAGTATTTT; clone_size: -; d_call: -; j_call: TRBJ2-3; v_call: TRBV13
cdr3_aa: CASETGLAAAGTQYF; cdr3_nt: TGTGCCAGCGAGACGGGACTAGCGGCGGCTGGGACCCAGTACTTC; clone_size: few; d_call: TRBD2; j_call: TRBJ2-5; v_call: TRBV2
cdr3_aa: CASSVNLPNEQFF; cdr3_nt: TGTGCCAGCAGTGTAAACCTACCCAATGAGCAGTTCTTC; clone_size: many; d_call: -; j_call: TRBJ2-1; v_call: TRBV2
cdr3_aa: CASSGTDEAFF; cdr3_nt: TGTGCCAGCAGCGGGACGGATGAAGCTTTCTTT; clone_size: many; d_call: -; j_call: TRBJ1-1; v_call: TRBV2
cdr3_aa: CASSIGSLANYGYTF; cdr3_nt: TGTGCCAGTAGTATTGGGAGCTTAGCTAACTATGGCTACACCTTC; clone_size: -; d_call: -; j_call: TRBJ1-2; v_call: TRBV19
cdr3_aa: CASSGGQGDQPQHF; cdr3_nt: TGTGCCAGCAGCGGGGGGCAGGGGGATCAGCCCCAGCATTTT; clone_size: many; d_call: TRBD1; j_call: TRBJ1-5; v_call: TRBV5-5
cdr3_aa: CASSLADGGEAFF; cdr3_nt: TGTGCCAGCAGCTTAGCGGACGGCGGTGAAGCTTTCTTT; clone_size: many; d_call: -; j_call: TRBJ1-1; v_call: TRBV7-9
cdr3_aa: CASSGGRHHSGNTIYF; cdr3_nt: TGCGCCAGCAGTGGAGGACGGCACCACTCTGGAAACACCATATATTTT; clone_size: few; d_call: -; j_call: TRBJ1-3; v_call: TRBV10-2
cdr3_aa: CASSLGHGNTGELFF; cdr3_nt: TGCGCCAGCAGCTTGGGACATGGGAACACCGGGGAGCTGTTTTTT; clone_size: -; d_call: -; j_call: TRBJ2-2; v_call: TRBV5-1
cdr3_aa: CASSYEGGGTDTQYF; cdr3_nt: TGTGCCAGCAGTTATGAGGGGGGAGGCACAGATACGCAGTATTTT; clone_size: many; d_call: -; j_call: TRBJ2-3; v_call: TRBV6-5
cdr3_aa: CASSFGFSNTEAFF; cdr3_nt: TGTGCCAGCAGTTTCGGGTTTTCGAACACTGAAGCTTTCTTT; clone_size: many; d_call: -; j_call: TRBJ1-1; v_call: TRBV12-3/TRBV12-4
cdr3_aa: CASRRGGGLQANEKLFF; cdr3_nt: TGTGCCAGCCGCAGGGGGGGGGGCCTGCAGGCTAATGAAAAACTGTTTTTT; clone_size: -; d_call: TRBD1; j_call: TRBJ1-4; v_call: TRBV6-1
cdr3_aa: CASSLTTGGRNYGYTF; cdr3_nt: TGTGCCAGCAGCCTGACCACCGGGGGGCGAAACTATGGCTACACCTTC; clone_size: many; d_call: -; j_call: TRBJ1-2; v_call: TRBV7-9
cdr3_aa: CASSHRTVTQETQYF; cdr3_nt: TGTGCCAGCAGTCACCGGACGGTGACCCAAGAGACCCAGTACTTC; clone_size: many; d_call: -; j_call: TRBJ2-5; v_call: TRBV6-1
cdr3_aa: CASSIAGFNNEQFF; cdr3_nt: TGTGCCAGTAGTATAGCAGGGTTTAACAATGAGCAGTTCTTC; clone_size: -; d_call: -; j_call: TRBJ2-1; v_call: TRBV19
cdr3_aa: CASSPQSRWFSGNTIYF; cdr3_nt: TGTGCCAGCTCACCGCAATCCCGATGGTTCTCTGGAAACACCATATATTTT; clone_size: many; d_call: -; j_call: TRBJ1-3; v_call: TRBV18
cdr3_aa: CASSLQGSFNYGYTF; cdr3_nt: TGTGCCAGCAGTTTACAGGGATCGTTTAACTATGGCTACACCTTC; clone_size: many; d_call: -; j_call: TRBJ1-2; v_call: TRBV12-3/TRBV12-4
cdr3_aa: CASSAKVGEGSDTQYF; cdr3_nt: TGTGCCAGCAGTGCGAAAGTAGGGGAGGGTTCAGATACGCAGTATTTT; clone_size: -; d_call: TRBD2; j_call: TRBJ2-3; v_call: TRBV6-1
cdr3_aa: CASSYKNRGRYQPQHF; cdr3_nt: TGTGCCAGCAGTTACAAAAACAGGGGGCGTTATCAGCCCCAGCATTTT; clone_size: many; d_call: TRBD1; j_call: TRBJ1-5; v_call: TRBV6-5
cdr3_aa: CASRGASHEKLFF; cdr3_nt: TGTGCCAGCAGGGGGGCTTCCCATGAAAAACTGTTTTTT; clone_size: -; d_call: -; j_call: TRBJ1-4; v_call: TRBV12-3/TRBV12-4
cdr3_aa: CASSQDGGLFQVNSPLHF; cdr3_nt: TGCGCCAGCAGCCAAGATGGCGGTCTTTTCCAAGTAAATTCACCCCTCCACTTT; clone_size: -; d_call: -; j_call: TRBJ1-6; v_call: TRBV4-1
cdr3_aa: CSARDNQGKGNEQFF; cdr3_nt: TGCAGTGCTAGAGATAACCAGGGTAAAGGCAATGAGCAGTTCTTC; clone_size: many; d_call: -; j_call: TRBJ2-1; v_call: TRBV20-1
cdr3_aa: CASRKWQTDTQYF; cdr3_nt: TGTGCCAGTAGGAAATGGCAGACAGATACGCAGTATTTT; clone_size: -; d_call: -; j_call: TRBJ2-3; v_call: TRBV19
cdr3_aa: CASSLTGLGYEQYF; cdr3_nt: TGCGCCAGCAGCTTAACCGGCCTGGGCTACGAGCAGTACTTC; clone_size: many; d_call: -; j_call: TRBJ2-7; v_call: TRBV5-1